The entry below describes one T cell receptor (beta chain). Its antigen is still unknown. PCR employed 60 Vbeta and 13 Jbeta primers. The method was immunoSEQ multiplex PCR; TCRdb's version includes in-frame clones alone and lacks a portion of them. Of about 140,000 clones detected, around three quarters appear once; the ten largest clones hold roughly 1%. These data come from a study of cytomegalovirus exposure and HLA in healthy donors. About the study: The study's early data release held approximately 91 million unique TCRs from HLA-typed donors. Findings and caveats of the study: Likely technical artifact: a cluster of highly shared sequence variants. The study recorded around 160 TCR beta chains that were cytomegalovirus-associated. HLA allele associations emerged for around 15,000 TCR beta sequences in a later analysis, at 0.05 false discovery rate.

Material: PBMCs. This TCR was sampled from a man younger than 30 in good health and CMV-seronegative.

The DNA of the CDR3 is TGTGCCAGCAGCTTGGAGGGGGAGCCCTCCTACAATGAGCAGTTCTTC. Translation: CASSLEGEPSYNEQFF. V gene TRBV5-6 combines with J gene TRBJ2-1; D possibly corresponds to TRBD1 (6 bases). In germline, CDR1 is SGHDT, CDR2 YYEEEE. The CDR3 is made up of 16 amino acids. Trimming left V 0 bases short and J 0 bases short, with 10 bases between.